These T cell receptor beta chains were read from a single sample in a study of T-cell reconstitution after alpha-beta-depleted transplantation in children. TCRdb ran MiXCR on the PCR reads and lists one entry per CDR3 protein. The sample lists almost 600,000 distinct CDR3 sequences; 27% were seen once. The starting material was PBMCs, obtained before TCRalphabeta/CD19-depleted stem cell transplant. Receptors originate from a boy younger than two with Wiskott-Aldrich syndrome, due to receive a stem cell transplant. CDR3s include the opening cysteine and the closing phenylalanine or tryptophan. A D gene is named only where the DNA matches it firmly. The listing skips clone size in some rows; elsewhere it reads once, few, many or a size class.

cdr3_length	j_call	v_call	d_call	clone_size	cdr3_nt	cdr3_aa
16	TRBJ2-3	TRBV7-2	TRBD2	once	TGTGCCAGCAGCTTAGGATCGGGAGGGCGCCCAGATACGCAGTATTTT	CASSLGSGGRPDTQYF
12	TRBJ1-6	TRBV6-1	TRBD1	.	TGTGCCAGCGGATTCAGGGGGACACCCCTCCACTTT	CASGFRGTPLHF
15	TRBJ2-6	TRBV20-1	.	.	TGCAGTGCTAGACGCCGGGGGCGGGCGGCCAACGTCCTGACTTTC	CSARRRGRAANVLTF
16	TRBJ2-3	TRBV7-9	TRBD2	.	TGTGCCAGCAGCACCTCACTAGCGGGAGGGCCTTTAGCGCAGTATTTT	CASSTSLAGGPLAQYF
17	TRBJ2-4	TRBV28	.	.	TGTGCCAGCAGTTTTTTAGGGCCCTACGGGGTCAAAAACATTCAGTACTTC	CASSFLGPYGVKNIQYF
14	TRBJ2-5	TRBV5-1	TRBD2	many	TGTGCCAGCAGCTTGACTAGCGGGAGAGAGACCCAGTACTTC	CASSLTSGRETQYF
14	TRBJ1-4	TRBV20-1	.	.	TGCAGTGCGGCTTCGGGACCCCAAGATGAAAAACTGTTTTTT	CSAASGPQDEKLFF
12	TRBJ1-6	TRBV30	.	.	TGTGCCTGGGGAGGCTATAATTCACCCCTCCACTTT	CAWGGYNSPLHF
15	TRBJ2-7	TRBV7-6	.	.	TGTGCCAGCAGCTTAGATCAGGGGTTCTCCTACGAGCAGTACTTC	CASSLDQGFSYEQYF
16	TRBJ1-2	TRBV30	.	.	TGTGCCTGGAGTGTAGGATTTGACGGGACAATAGGCGGCTACACCTTC	CAWSVGFDGTIGGYTF
14	TRBJ2-7	TRBV5-1	TRBD2	.	TGCGCCAGCAGGCTAGCGGCTAGCTCCTACGAGCAGTACTTC	CASRLAASSYEQYF
21	TRBJ2-3	TRBV5-6	TRBD2	.	TGTGCCAGCAGCTTGGTCCCGCACCTTACTAGCGGGAGGATGAGCACAGATACGCAGTATTTT	CASSLVPHLTSGRMSTDTQYF
15	TRBJ2-7	TRBV12-3/TRBV12-4	.	few	TGTGCCAGCAGCTCTCGGGACCCAAGGGTTGGCGAGCAGTACTTC	CASSSRDPRVGEQYF
13	TRBJ2-7	TRBV6-6	.	.	TGTGCCAGCAGCCGAGGACAGTACTACGAGCAGTACTTC	CASSRGQYYEQYF
17	TRBJ2-3	TRBV6-5	TRBD2	few	TGTGCCAGCAGTTACGGCGTAGCGGGTCCCTTCACAGATACGCAGTATTTT	CASSYGVAGPFTDTQYF
14	TRBJ2-5	TRBV6-5	.	few	TGTGCCAGCAGTCCATTTAGGGGGGCAGAGACCCAGTACTTC	CASSPFRGAETQYF
14	TRBJ2-3	TRBV5-6	.	.	TGTGCCAGCAGCTTGGGGTGGGGATCAGATACGCAGTATTTT	CASSLGWGSDTQYF
16	TRBJ2-1	TRBV5-1	.	.	TGCGCCAGCAGCGAGGAACAGGGTGGGCGCTACAATGAGCAGTTCTTC	CASSEEQGGRYNEQFF
14	TRBJ1-1	TRBV10-3	.	.	TGTGCCATCAGTGATAGTAGGGAGGGCACTGAAGCTTTCTTT	CAISDSREGTEAFF
15	TRBJ2-1	TRBV11-2	TRBD2	few	TGTGCCAGCAGCTTGACTAGCGGGAAAGGCAATGAGCAGTTCTTC	CASSLTSGKGNEQFF
15	TRBJ2-5	TRBV28	TRBD1	few	TGTGCCAGCAGCACCACCCATCGGACAGGGGAGACCCAGTACTTC	CASSTTHRTGETQYF
16	TRBJ2-3	TRBV5-1	TRBD2	.	TGCGCCAGCAGCTTCGCGACTAGCGGAAGCACAGATACGCAGTATTTT	CASSFATSGSTDTQYF
13	TRBJ2-1	TRBV12-3/TRBV12-4	.	few	TGTGCCAGCAGTTTATTAGGGAACAATGAGCAGTTCTTC	CASSLLGNNEQFF
17	TRBJ2-1	TRBV9	TRBD2	once	TGTGCCAGCAGCTCCCGTCTGAAGCGGGGAAAATACAATGAGCAGTTCTTC	CASSSRLKRGKYNEQFF
14	TRBJ1-6	TRBV12-3/TRBV12-4	.	.	TGTGCCAGCAGTTTAACCGGCATCGGGTCACCCCTCCACTTT	CASSLTGIGSPLHF